This T cell receptor beta chain was profiled in a study of response to subunit inactivated influenza vaccine. TCRdb independently ran MiXCR on the RT-PCR reads; one entry per CDR3 protein. The data hold about 620,000 distinct CDR3 sequences, with around 11% observed a single time. Trimming removed 1 base at V and 6 bases at J, with 25 bases between. The CDR3 spans 19 residues. CDR1 is SGHAT and CDR2 is FQNNGV in the germline V gene. The sample also formed part of further work on T cells expressing NK-cell markers. That study reports: TCR beta libraries carry UMIs added by 5'RACE template switching.

This specimen consisted of PBMCs from blood, obtained on the day of vaccination. J is TRBJ1-5 and V is TRBV11-2; D is perhaps TRBD1 (5 bases). This TCR was recovered from a man aged 45-65 years who received an inactivated influenza vaccine. The CDR3 DNA sequence: TGTGCCAGCAGCTTAGTTCCGGCAGACTTAGACCAGAGGGGTCAGCCCCAGCATTTT. Protein: CASSLVPADLDQRGQPQHF. Together with reference TRBV11-2 and TRBJ1-5, the CDR3 gives the full variable domain: EAGVAQSPRYKIIEKRQSVAFWCNPISGHATLYWYQQILGQGPKLLIQFQNNGVVDDSQLPKDRFSAERLKGVDSTLKIQPAKLEDSAVYLCASSLVPADLDQRGQPQHFGDGTRLSIL.